This T cell receptor beta chain was sequenced for a study of T cells in Graves' hyperthyroidism and ophthalmopathy. In the study overall: Prior to any treatment, at the point of initial diagnosis, peripheral blood was collected. Points from the study as a whole: Most thyroid clonotypes that were expanded above 0.001 also turned up in blood.

The CDR3 loop spans 14 amino acids. Trimming cost V 4 bases and J 3 bases, with 10 bases left between them. Germline V gene lookup returns CDR1 SGHRS and CDR2 YFSETQ. Ophthalmopathy patients showed a Clinical Activity Score of at least 3, NOSPECS grade of at least 4 and duration under 3 months. Extraction of PBMCs used 8.5 to 10 ml of fresh peripheral blood. Amplification yielded TCR beta CDR3 regions, with RNA transcripts as the source. The HTBI set primed first-round TCR CDR3 RT-PCR. TCRdb re-called the multiplex PCR reads with MiXCR, one entry per CDR3 protein. The sample has about 260,000 distinct CDR3 sequences, over 15% seen once. This clonotype showed up many times. Its antigen is unknown.

The rearrangement joins TRBV5-1 to TRBJ2-2; no definite D call. The sample consisted of blood. The source of this sequence is a woman between 18 and 29 years old with Graves' ophthalmopathy. CDR3 sequence (DNA): TGCGCCAGCAGCCCGTCCAGGCACACCGGGGAGCTGTTTTTT. This sequence encodes CASSPSRHTGELFF.